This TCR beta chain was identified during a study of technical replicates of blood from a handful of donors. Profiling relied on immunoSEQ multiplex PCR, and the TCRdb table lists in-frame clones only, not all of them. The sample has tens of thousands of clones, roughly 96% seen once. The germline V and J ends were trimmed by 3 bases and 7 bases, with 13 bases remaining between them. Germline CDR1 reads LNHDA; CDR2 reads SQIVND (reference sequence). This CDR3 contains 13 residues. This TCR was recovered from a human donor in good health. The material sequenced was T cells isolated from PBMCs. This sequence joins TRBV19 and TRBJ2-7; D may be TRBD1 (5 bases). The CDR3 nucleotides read TGTGCCAGTAGTATGATGACAGTAAGTGAGCAGTACTTC. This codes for CASSMMTVSEQYF. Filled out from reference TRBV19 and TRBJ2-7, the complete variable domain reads DGGITQSPKYLFRKEGQNVTLSCEQNLNHDAMYWYRQDPGQGLRLIYYSQIVNDFQKGDIAEGYSVSREKKESFPLTVTSAQKNPTAFYLCASSMMTVSEQYFGPGTRLTVT.